These T cell receptor beta chains were read from a single sample in a study of cytomegalovirus exposure and HLA in healthy donors. Here immunoSEQ multiplex PCR was the method, and the copy in TCRdb shows in-frame clones only, minus some. The profile shows roughly 330,000 clones, roughly 87% of them singletons. The sequencing sample was made of PBMCs. The receptors shown here come from a woman under 40 in good health and CMV-seropositive. Each CDR3 is given with its conserved first and last residue. The D gene is left open where the match is weak. Part of the rows lack a size; the others show once, few, many or a class for expanded clones.

D	V	size	J	CDR3	DNA
-	TRBV25-1	-	TRBJ2-3	CASSQSGWDTDTQYF	TGTGCCAGCAGTCAGAGCGGGTGGGACACAGATACGCAGTATTTT
-	TRBV7-2	-	TRBJ1-3	CASSYGGSSGNTIYF	TGTGCCAGCAGCTACGGGGGGAGCTCTGGAAACACCATATATTTT
TRBD1	TRBV6-1	-	TRBJ1-5	CASSDMRTGWQPQHF	TGTGCCAGCAGTGATATGAGGACAGGGTGGCAGCCCCAGCATTTT
-	TRBV4-3	-	TRBJ1-5	CASSQGWGDQPQHF	TGCGCCAGCAGCCAAGGGTGGGGAGATCAGCCCCAGCATTTT
-	TRBV7-2	-	TRBJ2-3	CASSFFTDTQYF	TGTGCCAGCAGCTTTTTCACAGATACGCAGTATTTT
TRBD2	TRBV29-1	once	TRBJ2-3	CSVASAGGTGTQYF	TGCAGCGTTGCTTCGGCGGGGGGGACGGGAACGCAGTATTTT
-	TRBV27	-	TRBJ1-1	CASSHDRTEAFF	TGTGCCAGCAGCCATGACAGAACTGAAGCTTTCTTT
TRBD2	TRBV27	-	TRBJ2-7	CATREREGRYEQYF	TGTGCCACACGGGAGCGGGAGGGCCGGTACGAGCAGTACTTC
TRBD1	TRBV6-1	-	TRBJ2-3	CASSGQVDTQYF	TGTGCCAGCAGCGGACAGGTCGATACGCAGTATTTT
TRBD2	TRBV7-6	-	TRBJ2-2	CASSSSGVGELFF	TGTGCCAGCAGCTCAAGCGGGGTGGGGGAGCTGTTTTTT
-	TRBV29-1	once	TRBJ2-1	CSVDQTGVYNEQFF	TGCAGCGTTGACCAGACGGGGGTTTACAATGAGCAGTTCTTC
-	TRBV6-5	-	TRBJ1-1	CASSPGALTFF	TGTGCCAGCAGCCCCGGGGCGCTGACTTTCTTT
-	TRBV28	-	TRBJ1-1	CASSPSRARNTEAFF	TGTGCCAGCAGTCCATCCAGGGCGCGGAACACTGAAGCTTTCTTT
TRBD1	TRBV28	-	TRBJ2-5	CASSRDSGKETQYF	TGTGCCAGCAGTAGGGACAGCGGAAAAGAGACCCAGTACTTC
TRBD1	TRBV4-2	-	TRBJ2-3	CASSQGQGAWGNTDTQYF	TGTGCCAGCAGCCAGGGACAGGGGGCTTGGGGTAACACAGATACGCAGTATTTT
-	TRBV7-2	-	TRBJ2-1	CASSPDTSNREQFF	TGTGCCAGCAGCCCGGACACCTCTAACAGAGAGCAGTTCTTC
-	TRBV2	-	TRBJ2-2	CASRGGLPNTGELFF	TGTGCCAGCAGGGGGGGACTCCCGAACACCGGGGAGCTGTTTTTT
-	TRBV14	-	TRBJ2-7	CASSQGEWEYEQYF	TGTGCCAGCAGCCAAGGTGAATGGGAATACGAGCAGTACTTC
-	TRBV11-2	-	TRBJ1-2	CASSAMRDYGYTF	TGTGCCAGCAGCGCTATGAGGGACTATGGCTACACCTTC
-	TRBV29-1	-	TRBJ2-1	CSVTISGGLNNEQFF	TGCAGCGTCACTATCTCTGGGGGGCTTAACAATGAGCAGTTCTTC
-	TRBV29-1	-	TRBJ2-3	CSVQTPTSTDTQYF	TGCAGCGTTCAAACGCCAACTAGCACAGATACGCAGTATTTT
-	TRBV30	-	TRBJ1-5	CAWDKGLNQPQHF	TGTGCCTGGGATAAGGGGCTCAATCAGCCCCAGCATTTT
-	TRBV7-3	once	TRBJ2-1	CASSTSGTARNEQFF	TGTGCCAGCAGCACCTCCGGGACCGCCAGGAATGAGCAGTTCTTC
TRBD1	TRBV6-1	-	TRBJ1-2	CASSEGQLYGYTF	TGTGCCAGCAGTGAGGGACAGCTTTATGGCTACACCTTC
TRBD2	TRBV6-1	-	TRBJ2-7	CASRPTSGPYEQYF	TGTGCCAGCAGACCGACTAGCGGACCCTACGAGCAGTACTTC
TRBD2	TRBV28	-	TRBJ2-5	CASSSISGTSIETQYF	TGTGCCAGCAGTTCTATCTCCGGGACTAGCATTGAGACCCAGTACTTC
TRBD2	TRBV11-1	-	TRBJ2-1	CASSLIPGSSGDNEQFF	TGTGCCAGCAGCTTAATCCCCGGGAGTAGCGGGGACAATGAGCAGTTCTTC
-	TRBV5-1	-	TRBJ1-6	CASSLGNNNSPLHF	TGCGCCAGCAGCTTGGGTAATAATAATTCACCCCTCCACTTT
-	TRBV27	-	TRBJ1-6	CASSFRGYNSPLHF	TGTGCCAGCAGTTTCCGAGGCTATAATTCACCCCTCCACTTT
TRBD1	TRBV28	-	TRBJ1-6	CASRTGGISPLHF	TGTGCCAGCAGGACAGGGGGCATTTCACCCCTCCACTTT